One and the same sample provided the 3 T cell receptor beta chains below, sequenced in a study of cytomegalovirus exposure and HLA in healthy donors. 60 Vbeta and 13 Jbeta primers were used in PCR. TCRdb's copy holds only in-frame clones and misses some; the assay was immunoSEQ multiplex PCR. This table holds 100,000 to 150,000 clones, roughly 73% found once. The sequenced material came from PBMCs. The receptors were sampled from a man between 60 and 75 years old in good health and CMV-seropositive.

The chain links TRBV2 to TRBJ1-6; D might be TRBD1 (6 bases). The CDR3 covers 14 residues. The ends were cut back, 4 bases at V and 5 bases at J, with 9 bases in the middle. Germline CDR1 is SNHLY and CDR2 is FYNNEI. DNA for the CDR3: TGTGCCAGCAGTGTGGACAGACATAATTCACCCCTCCACTTT. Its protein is CASSVDRHNSPLHF.

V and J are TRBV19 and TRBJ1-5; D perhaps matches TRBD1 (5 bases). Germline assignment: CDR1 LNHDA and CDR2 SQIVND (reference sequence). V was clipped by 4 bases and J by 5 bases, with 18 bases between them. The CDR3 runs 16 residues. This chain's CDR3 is CASSNLPGRDHQPQHF. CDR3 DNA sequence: TGTGCCAGTAGTAACCTCCCTGGCAGGGATCATCAGCCCCAGCATTTT.

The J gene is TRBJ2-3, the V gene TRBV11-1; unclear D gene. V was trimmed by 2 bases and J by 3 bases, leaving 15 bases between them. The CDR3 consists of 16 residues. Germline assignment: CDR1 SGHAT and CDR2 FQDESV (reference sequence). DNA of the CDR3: TGTGCCAGCAGCTTACTAAAATCGGAGTGGACAGATACGCAGTATTTT. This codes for CASSLLKSEWTDTQYF.